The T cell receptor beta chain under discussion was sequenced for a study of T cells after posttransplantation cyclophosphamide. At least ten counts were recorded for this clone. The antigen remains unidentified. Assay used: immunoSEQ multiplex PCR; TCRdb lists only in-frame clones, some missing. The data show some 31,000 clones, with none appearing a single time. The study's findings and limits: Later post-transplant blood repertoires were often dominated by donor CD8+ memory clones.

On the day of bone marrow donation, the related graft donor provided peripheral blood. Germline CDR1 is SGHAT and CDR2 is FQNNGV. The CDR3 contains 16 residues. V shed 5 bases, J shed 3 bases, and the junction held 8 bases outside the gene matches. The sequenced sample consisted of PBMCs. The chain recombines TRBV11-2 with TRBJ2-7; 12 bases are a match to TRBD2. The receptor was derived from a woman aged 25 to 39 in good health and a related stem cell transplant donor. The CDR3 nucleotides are TGTGCCAGCAGCCCGGTAGGACTAGCGGGGAACTACGAGCAGTACTTC. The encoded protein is CASSPVGLAGNYEQYF. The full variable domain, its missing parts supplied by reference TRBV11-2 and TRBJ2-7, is EAGVAQSPRYKIIEKRQSVAFWCNPISGHATLYWYQQILGQGPKLLIQFQNNGVVDDSQLPKDRFSAERLKGVDSTLKIQPAKLEDSAVYLCASSPVGLAGNYEQYFGPGTRLTVT.